This T cell receptor (beta chain) was documented in a study of CD8+ T cells in alopecia areata. Study-wide points: Lesional scalp, especially alopecia totalis/universalis, showed higher clonality than normal scalp.

This clone was observed a handful of times. Its antigen is as yet unknown. cDNA serving as the sequencing template came from extracted, reverse transcribed RNA. The repertoire was sequenced with immunoSEQ multiplex PCR; TCRdb's copy has only in-frame clones and lacks some. The sample consists of 98,000 or so clones, 45% to 60% of them appearing once. Trimming stripped 3 bases from V and 6 bases from J, with 10 bases between. The CDR3 consists of 13 residues. Germline V gene sequence: CDR1 MDHEN, CDR2 SYDVKM. The chain links TRBV28 to TRBJ2-3, with a tentative D call TRBD1 (5 bases). The TCR comes from a human donor with alopecia areata. Input material: NKG2D-low CD8+ T cells sorted from blood. The CDR3 DNA is TGTGCCAGCAGTTTTGCGACAGATGATACGCAGTATTTT. Amino acid sequence: CASSFATDDTQYF. Full variable domain (rest looked up from reference TRBV28 and TRBJ2-3): DVKVTQSSRYLVKRTGEKVFLECVQDMDHENMFWYRQDPGLGLRLIYFSYDVKMKEKGDIPEGYSVSREKKERFSLILESASTNQTSMYLCASSFATDDTQYFGPGTRLTVL.